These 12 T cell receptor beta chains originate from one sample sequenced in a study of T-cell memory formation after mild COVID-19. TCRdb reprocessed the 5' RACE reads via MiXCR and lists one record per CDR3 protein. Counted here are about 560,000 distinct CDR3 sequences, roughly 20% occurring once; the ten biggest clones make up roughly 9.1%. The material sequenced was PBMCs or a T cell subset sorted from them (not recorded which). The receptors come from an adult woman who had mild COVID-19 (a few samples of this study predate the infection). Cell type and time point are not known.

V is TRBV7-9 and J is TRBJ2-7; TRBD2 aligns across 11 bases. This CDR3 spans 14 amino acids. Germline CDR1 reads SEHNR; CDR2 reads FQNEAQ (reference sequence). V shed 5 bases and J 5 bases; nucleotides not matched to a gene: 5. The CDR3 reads CASSRSGGVHEQYF. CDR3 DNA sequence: TGTGCCAGCAGCCGTAGCGGGGGGGTTCACGAGCAGTACTTC.

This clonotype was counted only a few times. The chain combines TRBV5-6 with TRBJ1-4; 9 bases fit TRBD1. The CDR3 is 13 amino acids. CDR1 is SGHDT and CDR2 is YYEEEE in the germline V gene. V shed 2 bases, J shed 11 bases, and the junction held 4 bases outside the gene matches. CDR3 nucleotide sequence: TGTGCCAGCAGCTTAAACAGGGGGCAGAAACTGTTTTTT. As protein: CASSLNRGQKLFF.

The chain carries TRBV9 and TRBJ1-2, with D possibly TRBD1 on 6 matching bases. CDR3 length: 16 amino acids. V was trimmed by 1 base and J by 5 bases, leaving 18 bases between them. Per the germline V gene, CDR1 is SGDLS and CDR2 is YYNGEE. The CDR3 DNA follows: TGTGCCAGCAGCGTATCAGATGGGGGGGCGATTTATGGCTACACCTTC. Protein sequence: CASSVSDGGAIYGYTF.

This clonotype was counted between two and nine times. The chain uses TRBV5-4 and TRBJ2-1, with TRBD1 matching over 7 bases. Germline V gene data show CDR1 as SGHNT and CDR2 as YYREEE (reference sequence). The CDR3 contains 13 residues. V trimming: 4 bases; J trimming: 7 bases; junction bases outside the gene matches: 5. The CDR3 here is CASSRDSPNEQFF. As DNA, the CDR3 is TGTGCCAGCAGCCGGGACAGCCCAAATGAGCAGTTCTTC. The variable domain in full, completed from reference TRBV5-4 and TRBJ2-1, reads ETGVTQSPTHLIKTRGQQVTLRCSSQSGHNTVSWYQQALGQGPQFIFQYYREEENGRGNFPPRFSGLQFPNYSSELNVNALELDDSALYLCASSRDSPNEQFFGPGTRLTVL.

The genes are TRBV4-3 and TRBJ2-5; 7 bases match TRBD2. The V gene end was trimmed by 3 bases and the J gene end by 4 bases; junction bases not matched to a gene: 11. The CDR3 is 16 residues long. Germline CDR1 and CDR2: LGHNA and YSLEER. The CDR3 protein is CASSHQRDGGLETQYF. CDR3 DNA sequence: TGCGCCAGCAGCCATCAGCGGGACGGCGGATTAGAGACCCAGTACTTC.

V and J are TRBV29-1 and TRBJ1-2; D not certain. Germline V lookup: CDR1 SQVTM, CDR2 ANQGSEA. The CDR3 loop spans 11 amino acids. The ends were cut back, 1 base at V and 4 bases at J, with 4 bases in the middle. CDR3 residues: CSVEVPYGYTF. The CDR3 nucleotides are TGCAGCGTTGAAGTCCCCTATGGCTACACCTTC.

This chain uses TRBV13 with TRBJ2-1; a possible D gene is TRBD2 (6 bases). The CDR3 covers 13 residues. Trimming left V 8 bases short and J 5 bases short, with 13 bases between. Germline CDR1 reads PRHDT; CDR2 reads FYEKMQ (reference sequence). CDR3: CASRERGHNEQFF. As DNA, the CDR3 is TGTGCCAGCCGGGAGAGAGGACACAATGAGCAGTTCTTC. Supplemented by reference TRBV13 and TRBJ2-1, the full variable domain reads AAGVIQSPRHLIKEKRETATLKCYPIPRHDTVYWYQQGPGQDPQFLISFYEKMQSDKGSIPDRFSAQQFSDYHSELNMSSLELGDSALYFCASRERGHNEQFFGPGTRLTVL.

CDR3 protein: CATSRGGSAQGTGELFF. The DNA of the CDR3 is TGTGCCACCAGTAGGGGTGGATCCGCCCAGGGAACCGGGGAGCTGTTTTTT. This sequence joins TRBV24-1 and TRBJ2-2; D might be TRBD1 (5 bases). The CDR3 totals 17 residues. Per the germline V gene, CDR1 is KGHDR and CDR2 is SFDVKD. Trimming left V 6 bases short and J 5 bases short, with 21 bases between.

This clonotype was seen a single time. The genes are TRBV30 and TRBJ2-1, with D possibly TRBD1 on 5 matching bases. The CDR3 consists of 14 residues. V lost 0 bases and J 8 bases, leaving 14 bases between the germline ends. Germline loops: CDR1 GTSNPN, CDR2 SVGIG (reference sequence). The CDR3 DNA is TGTGCCTGGAGTGTAGGTAGTGGCAGGGATGAGCAGTTCTTC. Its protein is CAWSVGSGRDEQFF. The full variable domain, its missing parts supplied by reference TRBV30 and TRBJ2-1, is SQTIHQWPATLVQPVGSPLSLECTVEGTSNPNLYWYRQAAGRGLQLLFYSVGIGQISSEVPQNLSASRPQDRQFILSSKKLLLSDSGFYLCAWSVGSGRDEQFFGPGTRLTVL.

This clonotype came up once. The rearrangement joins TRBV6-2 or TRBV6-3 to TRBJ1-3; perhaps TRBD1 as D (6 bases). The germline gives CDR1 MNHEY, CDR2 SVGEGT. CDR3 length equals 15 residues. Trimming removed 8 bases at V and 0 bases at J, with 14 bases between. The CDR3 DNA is TGTGCCAGCGCCGGGGGGCCGTTCTCTGGAAACACCATATATTTT. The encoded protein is CASAGGPFSGNTIYF.

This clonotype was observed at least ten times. CDR3 sequence (DNA): TGTGCCAGCAGTCTCCGGGACAGGGGTTACGAGCAGTACTTC. Amino acids: CASSLRDRGYEQYF. V gene TRBV12-3 or TRBV12-4 combines with J gene TRBJ2-7, with 10 bases matching TRBD1. Losses at the gene ends were 5 bases for V and 4 bases for J; bases not matched to a gene: 5. This CDR3 is 14 amino acids long.

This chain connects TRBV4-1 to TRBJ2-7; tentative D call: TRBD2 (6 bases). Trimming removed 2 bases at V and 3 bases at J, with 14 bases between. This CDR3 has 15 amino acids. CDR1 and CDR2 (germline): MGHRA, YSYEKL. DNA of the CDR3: TGCGCCAGCAGCCAATCGGGGGAACCCTTCTACGAGCAGTACTTC. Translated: CASSQSGEPFYEQYF.